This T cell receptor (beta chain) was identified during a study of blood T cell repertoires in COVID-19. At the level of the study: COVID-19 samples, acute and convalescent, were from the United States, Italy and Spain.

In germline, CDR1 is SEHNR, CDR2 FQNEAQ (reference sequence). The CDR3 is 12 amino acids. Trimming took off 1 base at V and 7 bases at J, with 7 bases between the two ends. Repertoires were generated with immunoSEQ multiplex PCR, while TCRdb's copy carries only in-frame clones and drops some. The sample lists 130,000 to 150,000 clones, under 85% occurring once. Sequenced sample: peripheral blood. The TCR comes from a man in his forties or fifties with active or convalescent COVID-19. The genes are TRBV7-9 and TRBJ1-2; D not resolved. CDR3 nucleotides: TGTGCCAGCAGCTTAGGGGCCGGTGGCTACACCTTC. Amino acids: CASSLGAGGYTF.